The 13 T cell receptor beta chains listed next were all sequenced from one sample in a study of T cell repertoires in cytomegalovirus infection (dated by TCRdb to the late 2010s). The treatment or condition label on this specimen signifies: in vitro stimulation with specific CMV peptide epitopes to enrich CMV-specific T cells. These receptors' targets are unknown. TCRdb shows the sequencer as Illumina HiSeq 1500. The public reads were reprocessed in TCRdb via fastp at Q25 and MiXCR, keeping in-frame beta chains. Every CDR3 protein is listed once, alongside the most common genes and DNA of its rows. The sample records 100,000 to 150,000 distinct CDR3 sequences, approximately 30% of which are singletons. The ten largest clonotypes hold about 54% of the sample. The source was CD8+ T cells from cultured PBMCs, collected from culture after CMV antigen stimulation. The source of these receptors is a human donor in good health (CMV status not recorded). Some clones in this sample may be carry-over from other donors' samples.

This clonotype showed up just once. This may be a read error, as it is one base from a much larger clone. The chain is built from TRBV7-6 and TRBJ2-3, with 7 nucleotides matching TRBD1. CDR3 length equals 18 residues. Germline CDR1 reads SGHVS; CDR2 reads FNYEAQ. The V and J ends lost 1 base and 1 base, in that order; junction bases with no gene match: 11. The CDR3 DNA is TGTGCCAGCAGCTTAGTGCCAGGGGGTGCCATCGGCACAGATACGCAGTATTTT. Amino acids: CASSLVPGGAIGTDTQYF.

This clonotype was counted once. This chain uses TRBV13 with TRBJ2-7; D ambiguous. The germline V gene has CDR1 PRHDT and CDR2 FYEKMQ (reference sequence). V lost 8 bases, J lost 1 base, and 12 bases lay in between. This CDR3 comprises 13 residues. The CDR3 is CASRKAASYEQYF. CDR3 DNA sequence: TGTGCCAGCCGGAAGGCCGCATCCTACGAGCAGTACTTC.

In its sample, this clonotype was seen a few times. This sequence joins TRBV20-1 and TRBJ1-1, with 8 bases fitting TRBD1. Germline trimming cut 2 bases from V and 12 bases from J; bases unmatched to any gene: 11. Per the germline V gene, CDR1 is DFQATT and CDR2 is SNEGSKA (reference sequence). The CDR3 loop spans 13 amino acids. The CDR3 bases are TGCAGTGCTAGAACCGGGACAGGTTTACTTACTTTCTTT. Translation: CSARTGTGLLTFF.

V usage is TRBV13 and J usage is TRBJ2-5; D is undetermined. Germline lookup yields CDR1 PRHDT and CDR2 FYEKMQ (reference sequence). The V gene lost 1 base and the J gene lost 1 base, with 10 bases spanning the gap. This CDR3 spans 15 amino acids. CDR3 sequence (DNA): TGTGCCAGCAGCTTAGAAGCAGGTACCCAAGAGACCCAGTACTTC. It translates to CASSLEAGTQETQYF. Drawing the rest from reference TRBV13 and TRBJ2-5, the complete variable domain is AAGVIQSPRHLIKEKRETATLKCYPIPRHDTVYWYQQGPGQDPQFLISFYEKMQSDKGSIPDRFSAQQFSDYHSELNMSSLELGDSALYFCASSLEAGTQETQYFGPGTRLLVL.

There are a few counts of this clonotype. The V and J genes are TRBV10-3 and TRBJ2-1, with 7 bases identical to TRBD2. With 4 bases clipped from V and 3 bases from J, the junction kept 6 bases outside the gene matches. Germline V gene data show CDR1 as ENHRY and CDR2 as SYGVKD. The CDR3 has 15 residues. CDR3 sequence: CAISVERGSYNEQFF. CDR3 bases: TGTGCCATCAGTGTAGAGCGGGGTAGCTACAATGAGCAGTTCTTC.

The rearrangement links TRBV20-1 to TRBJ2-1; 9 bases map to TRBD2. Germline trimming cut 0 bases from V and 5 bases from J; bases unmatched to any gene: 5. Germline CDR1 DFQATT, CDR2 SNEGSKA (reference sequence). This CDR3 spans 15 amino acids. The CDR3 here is CSAREGSGGDNEQFF. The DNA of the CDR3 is TGCAGTGCTAGAGAAGGTAGCGGGGGTGACAATGAGCAGTTCTTC.

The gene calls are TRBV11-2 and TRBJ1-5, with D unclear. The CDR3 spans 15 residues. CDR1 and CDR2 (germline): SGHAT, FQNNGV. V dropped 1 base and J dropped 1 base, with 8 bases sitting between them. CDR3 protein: CASSLASGSNQPQHF. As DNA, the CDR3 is TGTGCCAGCAGCTTAGCGTCAGGCAGCAATCAGCCCCAGCATTTT. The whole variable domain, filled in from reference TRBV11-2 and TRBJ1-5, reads EAGVAQSPRYKIIEKRQSVAFWCNPISGHATLYWYQQILGQGPKLLIQFQNNGVVDDSQLPKDRFSAERLKGVDSTLKIQPAKLEDSAVYLCASSLASGSNQPQHFGDGTRLSIL.

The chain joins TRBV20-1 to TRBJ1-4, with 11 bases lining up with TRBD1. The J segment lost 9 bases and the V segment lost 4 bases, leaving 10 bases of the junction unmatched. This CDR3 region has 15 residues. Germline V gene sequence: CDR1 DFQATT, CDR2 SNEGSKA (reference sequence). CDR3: CSATPRTGGSQKLFF. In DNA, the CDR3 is TGCAGTGCTACCCCACGGACAGGGGGCTCTCAAAAACTGTTTTTT.

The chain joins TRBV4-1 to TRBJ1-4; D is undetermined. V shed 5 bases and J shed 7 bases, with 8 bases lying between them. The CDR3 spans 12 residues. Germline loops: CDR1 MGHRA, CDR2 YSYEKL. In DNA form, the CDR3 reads TGCGCCAGCAGCATGGAAGGTGAAAAACTGTTTTTT. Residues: CASSMEGEKLFF.

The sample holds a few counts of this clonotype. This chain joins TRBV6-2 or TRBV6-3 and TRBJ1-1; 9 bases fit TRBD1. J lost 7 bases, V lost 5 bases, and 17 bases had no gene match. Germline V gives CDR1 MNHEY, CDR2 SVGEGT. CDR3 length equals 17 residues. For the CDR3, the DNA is TGTGCCAGCAGTCCTCTTACGGGGATACCGGGACAGGGTGAAGCTTTCTTT. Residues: CASSPLTGIPGQGEAFF.

CDR3 loop: CASSYGALTYNEQFF. DNA of the CDR3: TGTGCCAGCAGTTACGGGGCATTAACCTACAATGAGCAGTTCTTC. The rearrangement uses TRBV6-5 and TRBJ2-1, with D possibly TRBD1 on 5 matching bases. The CDR3 is made up of 15 amino acids. Germline V CDR1 and CDR2: MNHEY, SVGAGI. Trimming shortened V by 2 bases and J by 2 bases, and 10 bases separated the two germline ends.

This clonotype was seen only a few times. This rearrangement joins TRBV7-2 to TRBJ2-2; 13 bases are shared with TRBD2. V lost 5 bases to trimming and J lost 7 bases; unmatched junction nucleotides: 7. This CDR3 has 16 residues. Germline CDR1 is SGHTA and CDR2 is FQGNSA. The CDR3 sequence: CASSTTSGGAGGELFF. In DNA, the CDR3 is TGTGCCAGCAGCACTACTAGCGGGGGGGCCGGCGGGGAGCTGTTTTTT.

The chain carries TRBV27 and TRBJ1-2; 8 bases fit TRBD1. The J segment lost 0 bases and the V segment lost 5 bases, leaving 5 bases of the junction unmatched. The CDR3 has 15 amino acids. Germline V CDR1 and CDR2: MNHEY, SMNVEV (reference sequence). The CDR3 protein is CASSTDRGANYGYTF. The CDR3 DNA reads TGTGCCAGCAGTACAGACAGGGGAGCTAACTATGGCTACACCTTC.